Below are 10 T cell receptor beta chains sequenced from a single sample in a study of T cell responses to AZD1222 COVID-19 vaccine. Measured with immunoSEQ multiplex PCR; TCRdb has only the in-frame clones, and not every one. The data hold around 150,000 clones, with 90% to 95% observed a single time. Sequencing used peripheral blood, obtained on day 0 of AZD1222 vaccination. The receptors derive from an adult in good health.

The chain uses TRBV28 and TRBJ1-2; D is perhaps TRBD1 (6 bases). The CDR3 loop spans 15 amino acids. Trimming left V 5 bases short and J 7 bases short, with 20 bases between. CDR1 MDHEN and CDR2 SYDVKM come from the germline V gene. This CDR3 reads CASSPHRVELSGYTF. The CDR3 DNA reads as TGTGCCAGCAGTCCCCACAGGGTGGAGCTATCTGGCTACACCTTC.

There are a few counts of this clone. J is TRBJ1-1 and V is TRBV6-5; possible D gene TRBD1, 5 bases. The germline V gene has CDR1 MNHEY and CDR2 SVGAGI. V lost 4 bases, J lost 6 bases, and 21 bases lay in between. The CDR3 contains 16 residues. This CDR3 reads CASSSLPTANVAEAFF. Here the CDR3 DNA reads TGTGCCAGCAGTTCCCTCCCGACAGCTAATGTCGCTGAAGCTTTCTTT.

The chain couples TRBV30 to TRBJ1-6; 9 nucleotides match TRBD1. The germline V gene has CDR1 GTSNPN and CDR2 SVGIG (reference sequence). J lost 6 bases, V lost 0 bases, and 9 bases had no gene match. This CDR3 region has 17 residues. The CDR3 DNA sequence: TGTGCCTGGAGTGTACAACAGGGGGCGCGCGGTAATTCACCCCTCCACTTT. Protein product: CAWSVQQGARGNSPLHF.

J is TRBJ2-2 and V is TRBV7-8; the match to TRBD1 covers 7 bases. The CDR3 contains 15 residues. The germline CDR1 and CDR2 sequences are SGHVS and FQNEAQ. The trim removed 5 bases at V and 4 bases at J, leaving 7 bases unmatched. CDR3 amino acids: CASSGQGGGTGELFF. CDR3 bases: TGTGCCAGCAGCGGGCAAGGGGGCGGCACCGGGGAGCTGTTTTTT.

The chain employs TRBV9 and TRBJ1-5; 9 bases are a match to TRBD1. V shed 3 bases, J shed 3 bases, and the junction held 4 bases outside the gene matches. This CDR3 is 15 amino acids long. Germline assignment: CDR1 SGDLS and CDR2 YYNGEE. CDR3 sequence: CASSEGTGYNQPQHF. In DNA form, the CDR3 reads TGTGCCAGCAGCGAGGGGACAGGGTACAATCAGCCCCAGCATTTT.

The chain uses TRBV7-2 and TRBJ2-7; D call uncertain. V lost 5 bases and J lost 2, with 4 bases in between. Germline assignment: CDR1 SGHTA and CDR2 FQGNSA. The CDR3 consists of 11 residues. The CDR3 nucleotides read TGTGCCAGCAGCGCTACCTACGAGCAGTACTTC. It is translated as CASSATYEQYF.

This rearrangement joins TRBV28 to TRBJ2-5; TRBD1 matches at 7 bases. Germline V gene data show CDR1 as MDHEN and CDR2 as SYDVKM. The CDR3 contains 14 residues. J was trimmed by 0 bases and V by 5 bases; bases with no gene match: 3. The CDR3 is CASSPTGNQETQYF. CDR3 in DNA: TGTGCCAGCAGTCCGACAGGGAACCAAGAGACCCAGTACTTC.

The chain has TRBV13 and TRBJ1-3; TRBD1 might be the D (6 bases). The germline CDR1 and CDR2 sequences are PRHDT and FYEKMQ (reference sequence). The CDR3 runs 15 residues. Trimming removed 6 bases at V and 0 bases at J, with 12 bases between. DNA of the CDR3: TGTGCCAGCAGTATCGGGGGGCCCTCTGGAAACACCATATATTTT. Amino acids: CASSIGGPSGNTIYF.

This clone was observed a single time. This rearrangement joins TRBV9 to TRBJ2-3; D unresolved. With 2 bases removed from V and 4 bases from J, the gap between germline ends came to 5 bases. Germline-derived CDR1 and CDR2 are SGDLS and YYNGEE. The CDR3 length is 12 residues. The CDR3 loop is CASSVLADTQYF. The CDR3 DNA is TGTGCCAGCAGCGTTTTAGCAGATACGCAGTATTTT.

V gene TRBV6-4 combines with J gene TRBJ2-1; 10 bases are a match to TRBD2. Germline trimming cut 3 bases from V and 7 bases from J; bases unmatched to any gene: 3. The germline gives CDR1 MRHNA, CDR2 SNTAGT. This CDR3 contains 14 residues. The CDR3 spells CASSEAGGLNEQFF. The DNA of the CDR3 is TGTGCCAGCAGTGAAGCGGGAGGGTTAAATGAGCAGTTCTTC.